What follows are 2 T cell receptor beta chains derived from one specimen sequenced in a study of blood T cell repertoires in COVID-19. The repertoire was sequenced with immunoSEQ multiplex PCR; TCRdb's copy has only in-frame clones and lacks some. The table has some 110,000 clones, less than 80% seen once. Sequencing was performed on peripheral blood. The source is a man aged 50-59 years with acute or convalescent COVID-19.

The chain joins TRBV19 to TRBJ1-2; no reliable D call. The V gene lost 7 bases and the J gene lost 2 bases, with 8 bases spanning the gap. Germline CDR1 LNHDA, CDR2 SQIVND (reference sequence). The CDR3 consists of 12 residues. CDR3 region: CASMEPNYGYTF. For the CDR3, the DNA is TGTGCCAGTATGGAGCCGAACTATGGCTACACCTTC.

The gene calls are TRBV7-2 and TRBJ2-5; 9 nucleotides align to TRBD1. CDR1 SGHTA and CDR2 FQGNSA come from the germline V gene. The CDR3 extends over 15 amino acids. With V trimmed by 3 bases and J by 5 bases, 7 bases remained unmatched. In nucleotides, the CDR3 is TGTGCCAGCAGCTTGAGTCTGACAGGGGGGGAGACCCAGTACTTC. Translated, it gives CASSLSLTGGETQYF.